A single sample is the source of the 18 T cell receptor beta chains below, sequenced in a study of cytomegalovirus exposure and HLA in healthy donors. The study ran its PCR with 60 Vbeta and 13 Jbeta primers. Profiled with immunoSEQ multiplex PCR; TCRdb holds only in-frame clones, not every one. The table has around 80,000 clones, approximately 78% seen once. What was sequenced was PBMCs. The receptor source for this set is a man in his forties in good health and CMV-seronegative.

In DNA form, the CDR3 reads TGTGCCAGCAGCTTAGAAGGGACTAGCGTTTACAATGAGCAGTTCTTC. Its protein is CASSLEGTSVYNEQFF. The J gene is TRBJ2-1, the V gene TRBV7-3; 10 bases map to TRBD2. The CDR3 spans 16 residues. In germline, CDR1 is SGHTA, CDR2 FQGTGA. Losses at the gene ends were 2 bases for V and 4 bases for J; bases not matched to a gene: 5.

This chain connects TRBV5-1 to TRBJ2-2, with D possibly being TRBD2 (6 bases). Trimming stripped 6 bases from V and 1 base from J, with 10 bases between. Per germline, CDR1 SGHRS and CDR2 YFSETQ. This CDR3 has 14 amino acids. This CDR3 is CASTWRENTGELFF. The CDR3 nucleotides are TGCGCCAGCACGTGGCGGGAGAACACCGGGGAGCTGTTTTTT.

V is TRBV7-9 and J is TRBJ2-3; D uncertain. The CDR3 is made up of 15 amino acids. CDR1 is SEHNR, CDR2 FQNEAQ, per germline (reference sequence). The V end was cut by 2 bases, the J end by 0 bases, with 9 bases between. In DNA form, the CDR3 reads TGTGCCAGCAGCTTATTGGGCGCTAGCACAGATACGCAGTATTTT. As protein: CASSLLGASTDTQYF.

The chain joins TRBV7-8 to TRBJ1-4; TRBD1 matches 8 bases. V was clipped by 5 bases and J by 7 bases; unmatched bases: 6. The CDR3 extends over 14 amino acids. In germline, CDR1 is SGHVS, CDR2 FQNEAQ. CDR3 amino acids: CASSPRDRTEKLFF. Here the CDR3 DNA reads TGTGCCAGCAGCCCTCGGGACAGGACTGAAAAACTGTTTTTT.

The chain carries TRBV4-1 and TRBJ2-7; TRBD1 might be the D (5 bases). Germline V gene lookup returns CDR1 MGHRA and CDR2 YSYEKL. The CDR3 sequence is 12 residues long. Trimming removed 3 bases from V and 6 bases from J, with 9 bases in between. The CDR3: CASSHQGFEQYF. CDR3 DNA: TGCGCCAGCAGCCATCAGGGATTCGAGCAGTACTTC.

This clone was seen only a few times. This chain joins TRBV7-2 and TRBJ2-3; the match to TRBD2 covers 7 bases. Germline CDR1 SGHTA, CDR2 FQGNSA. V lost 1 base, J lost 8 bases, and 0 bases stayed unmatched. The CDR3 runs 12 residues. The CDR3 loop reads CASSLGGGTQYF. The CDR3 bases are TGTGCCAGCAGCTTAGGGGGGGGTACGCAGTATTTT.

The V gene is TRBV25-1, the J gene TRBJ1-2, with D possibly matching TRBD1 (6 bases). CDR1 MGHDK and CDR2 SYGVNS come from the germline V gene. The V gene lost 4 bases and the J gene lost 4 bases, with 16 bases spanning the gap. The length of the CDR3 is 15 residues. CDR3 residues: CASSGRRTESYGYTF. In DNA, the CDR3 is TGTGCCAGCAGTGGTCGTCGGACAGAGAGCTATGGCTACACCTTC.

The rearrangement links TRBV7-9 to TRBJ1-1; D uncertain. The V end was cut by 5 bases, the J end by 0 bases, with 10 bases between. The CDR3 has 14 amino acids. The germline CDR1 and CDR2 sequences are SEHNR and FQNEAQ (reference sequence). Here the CDR3 DNA reads TGTGCCAGCAGCGATCTACCTATGAACACTGAAGCTTTCTTT. Amino acid sequence: CASSDLPMNTEAFF.

The chain has TRBV30 and TRBJ2-2, with a possible D match to TRBD1 (5 bases). The CDR3 length is 12 residues. Trimming took off 4 bases at V and 5 bases at J, with 8 bases between the two ends. Per the germline V gene, CDR1 is GTSNPN and CDR2 is SVGIG (reference sequence). The CDR3 sequence is CAWMGHTGELFF. CDR3 nucleotides: TGTGCCTGGATGGGGCATACCGGGGAGCTGTTTTTT.

This clone was counted a single time. The V and J genes are TRBV6-6 and TRBJ2-5; 15 bases map to TRBD2. The J call may be in error: the DNA end matches TRBJ2-7 better. Germline loops: CDR1 MNHNY, CDR2 SVGAGI (reference sequence). This CDR3 is built from 14 residues. The CDR3 bases are TGTGCCAGCAGGGGACTAGCGGGAGGTTCCGAGCAGTACTTC. It yields the protein CASRGLAGGSEQYF.

This chain links TRBV7-9 with TRBJ2-3; 8 nucleotides line up with TRBD2. Losses at the gene ends were 0 bases for V and 4 bases for J; bases not matched to a gene: 9. This CDR3 has 17 residues. CDR1 is SEHNR and CDR2 is FQNEAQ in the germline V gene (reference sequence). The DNA for the CDR3 is TGTGCCAGCAGCTTAGCCCCACGAGCGGGAGCCGCAGATACGCAGTATTTT. It yields the protein CASSLAPRAGAADTQYF.

This chain joins TRBV5-6 and TRBJ2-7; D is possibly TRBD2 (6 bases). Trimming removed 3 bases from V and 2 bases from J, with 12 bases in between. Germline CDR1 and CDR2: SGHDT and YYEEEE. CDR3 length: 14 amino acids. As DNA, the CDR3 is TGTGCCAGCAGCTCGGCTGGCGGGACCTACGAGCAGTACTTC. Its translation is CASSSAGGTYEQYF.

V gene TRBV30 combines with J gene TRBJ1-2; D remains ambiguous. Trimming removed 0 bases at V and 1 base at J, with 15 bases between. This CDR3 is built from 16 residues. Germline V gene data show CDR1 as GTSNPN and CDR2 as SVGIG (reference sequence). For the CDR3, the DNA is TGTGCCTGGAGTGTTCCCACAGTTCCACATAACTATGGCTACACCTTC. This gives the protein CAWSVPTVPHNYGYTF.

V is TRBV6-5 and J is TRBJ2-7; D perhaps matches TRBD2 (5 bases). The CDR3 spans 15 residues. CDR1 and CDR2 (germline): MNHEY, SVGAGI. The V end lost 0 bases, the J end lost 3 bases, and 12 bases lay between the germline ends. The CDR3 DNA reads TGTGCCAGCAGTTACTCGAAGACTACGTACTACGAGCAGTACTTC. Its protein is CASSYSKTTYYEQYF.

V gene TRBV7-8 combines with J gene TRBJ1-3; 10 positions agree with TRBD1. The CDR3 loop spans 18 amino acids. Germline lookup yields CDR1 SGHVS and CDR2 FQNEAQ. V trimming: 0 bases; J trimming: 8 bases; junction bases outside the gene matches: 13. The CDR3 bases are TGTGCCAGCAGCTTAGCCGCCGGGGTGGGACAGGGGAGGTACACCATATATTTT. It is translated as CASSLAAGVGQGRYTIYF.

The chain couples TRBV11-2 to TRBJ1-1, with 7 bases that match TRBD1. Germline lookup yields CDR1 SGHAT and CDR2 FQNNGV. This CDR3 contains 15 residues. The junction had 6 bases not matched to a gene; V was cut back by 5 bases and J by 0 bases. The CDR3 DNA sequence: TGTGCCAGCAGCACTAGACAGGGAGTGAACACTGAAGCTTTCTTT. This encodes CASSTRQGVNTEAFF.

The chain is built from TRBV29-1 and TRBJ2-7; 8 bases match TRBD2. CDR1 is SQVTM and CDR2 is ANQGSEA in the germline V gene. The CDR3 contains 15 residues. V was pared by 5 bases and J by 1 base, with 10 bases of the junction left unmatched. The CDR3 reads CSVRGGDSHSYEQYF. In DNA form, the CDR3 reads TGCAGCGTTCGGGGGGGCGATTCCCATTCCTACGAGCAGTACTTC.

The chain joins TRBV19 to TRBJ2-5, with a possible D match to TRBD1 (6 bases). V was trimmed by 4 bases and J by 9 bases, leaving 18 bases between them. This CDR3 has 14 residues. Germline assignment: CDR1 LNHDA and CDR2 SQIVND (reference sequence). The CDR3 coding sequence is TGTGCCAGTAGTAGAACAGGGTCCGAATTGGCCCAGTACTTC. Protein sequence: CASSRTGSELAQYF.